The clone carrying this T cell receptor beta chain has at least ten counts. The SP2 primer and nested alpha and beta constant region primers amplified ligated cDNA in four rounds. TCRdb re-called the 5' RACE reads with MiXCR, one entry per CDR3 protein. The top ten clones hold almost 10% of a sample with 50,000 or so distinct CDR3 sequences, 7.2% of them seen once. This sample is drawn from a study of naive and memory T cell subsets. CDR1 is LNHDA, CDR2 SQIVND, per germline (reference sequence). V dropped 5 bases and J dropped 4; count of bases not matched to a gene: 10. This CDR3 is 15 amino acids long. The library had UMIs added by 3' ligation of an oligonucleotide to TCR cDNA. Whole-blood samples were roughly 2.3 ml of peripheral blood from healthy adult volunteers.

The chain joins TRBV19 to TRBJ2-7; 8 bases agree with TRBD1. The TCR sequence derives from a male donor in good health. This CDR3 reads CASSSEDRGPYEQYF. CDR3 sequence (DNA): TGTGCCAGTAGTTCCGAAGACAGGGGACCATACGAGCAGTACTTC.